What follows are 12 T cell receptor beta chains derived from one specimen sequenced in a study of blood T cell repertoires in COVID-19. TCRdb's table, derived via immunoSEQ multiplex PCR, lists solely in-frame clones and lacks some. The sample yields a few hundred thousand clones, approximately 86% seen once. Sequencing was performed on PBMCs or T cells enriched from blood (not recorded which). All receptors derive from a woman aged 40 to 55 with acute COVID-19.

The table lists this clone with a few counts. V is TRBV27 and J is TRBJ1-6; possible D gene TRBD1, 6 bases. Germline V gene data show CDR1 as MNHEY and CDR2 as SMNVEV (reference sequence). V was shortened by 3 bases and J by 6 bases, with 9 bases between the two germline ends. The CDR3 totals 14 residues. In DNA, the CDR3 is TGTGCCAGCAGTTTGTCCAGGGGTAATTCACCCCTCCACTTT. Translated, it gives CASSLSRGNSPLHF.

The gene calls are TRBV11-1 and TRBJ2-7; the match to TRBD2 covers 9 bases. Germline V gene data show CDR1 as SGHAT and CDR2 as FQDESV (reference sequence). Trimming cost V 5 bases and J 7 bases; bases outside gene matches: 12. CDR3 length: 15 residues. The CDR3 is CASSPRAGGPDEQYF. The CDR3 DNA sequence: TGTGCCAGCAGCCCGCGGGCGGGAGGGCCCGATGAGCAGTACTTC. The full variable domain, rest sourced from reference TRBV11-1 and TRBJ2-7, is EAEVAQSPRYKITEKSQAVAFWCDPISGHATLYWYRQILGQGPELLVQFQDESVVDDSQLPKDRFSAERLKGVDSTLKIQPAELGDSAMYLCASSPRAGGPDEQYFGPGTRLTVT.

The CDR3, as DNA: TGTGCCAGCAGCCTTGCAGGTTTCGAGCAGTACTTC. Protein sequence: CASSLAGFEQYF. The rearrangement uses TRBV7-9 and TRBJ2-7; D not resolved. Trimming pared 5 bases from V and 6 bases from J, leaving 11 bases between. Germline assignment: CDR1 SEHNR and CDR2 FQNEAQ (reference sequence). The CDR3 runs to 12 residues.

The gene calls are TRBV7-3 and TRBJ2-2; maybe TRBD2 (6 bases). Germline V CDR1 and CDR2: SGHTA, FQGTGA. V gave up 3 bases and J gave up 2 bases, with 16 bases separating them. This CDR3 has 17 amino acids. The DNA of the CDR3 is TGTGCCAGCAGCTTTAAGATTAGCGGACTTAACACCGGGGAGCTGTTTTTT. It specifies CASSFKISGLNTGELFF.

The DNA of the CDR3 is TGTGCCAGCAGTTTTGGGGGGAGGGGGTTTGGGAATGAGCAGTTCTTC. It specifies CASSFGGRGFGNEQFF. This sequence joins TRBV28 and TRBJ2-1; possible D gene TRBD2, 7 bases. Trimming stripped 3 bases from V and 7 bases from J, with 19 bases between. CDR1 and CDR2 (germline): MDHEN, SYDVKM. This CDR3 spans 16 amino acids.

The genes are TRBV14 and TRBJ2-7; 14 nucleotides align to TRBD2. Germline V gene data show CDR1 as SGHDN and CDR2 as FVKESK. Trimming took 2 bases from V and 7 from J; bases not matched to a gene: 22. This CDR3 region has 21 residues. The CDR3 DNA sequence: TGTGCCAGCAGCCAATATTGGATTACCGGGACTAGCGGGAGAGCTTTGGGAGAGCAGTACTTC. Translation gives CASSQYWITGTSGRALGEQYF.

The table lists this clone with a few counts. The chain uses TRBV27 and TRBJ2-3; D remains ambiguous. Trimming pared 3 bases from V and 0 bases from J, leaving 16 bases between. CDR3 length: 17 residues. Germline V CDR1 and CDR2: MNHEY, SMNVEV (reference sequence). The CDR3 loop is CASSLVQVGPSTDTQYF. CDR3 sequence (DNA): TGTGCCAGCAGTTTGGTTCAGGTTGGCCCCAGCACAGATACGCAGTATTTT.

A few counts support this clone. This chain joins TRBV2 and TRBJ2-3, with D perhaps matching TRBD1 (6 bases). Germline V gene lookup returns CDR1 SNHLY and CDR2 FYNNEI. V lost 3 bases and J lost 5, with 12 bases in between. The CDR3 is 14 amino acids. CDR3 coding DNA: TGTGCCAGCAGTGAGGACAGTACTAAAGATACGCAGTATTTT. Translation gives CASSEDSTKDTQYF.

The chain employs TRBV6-2 or TRBV6-3 and TRBJ2-7; D possibly corresponds to TRBD2 (6 bases). The germline V and J ends were trimmed by 6 bases and 1 base, with 16 bases remaining between them. This CDR3 has 15 amino acids. Germline V gene lookup returns CDR1 MNHEY and CDR2 SVGEGT. The CDR3: CASSSWGDPSYEQYF. CDR3 nucleotides: TGTGCCAGCAGCTCCTGGGGGGATCCTTCCTACGAGCAGTACTTC.

The count of this clone is one. The junction differs from germline at one of its ends, possibly a read error. The rearrangement joins TRBV5-1 to TRBJ1-6; 9 bases fit TRBD1. The CDR3 is 14 residues long. The germline V gene has CDR1 SGHRS and CDR2 YFSETQ. CDR3 protein: CASRLGQGNSPLHF. In nucleotides, the CDR3 is TGCGCCAGCAGGTTGGGACAGGGAAATTCACCCCTCCACTTT.

V is TRBV9 and J is TRBJ2-3; TRBD2 agrees at 10 bases. This CDR3 is built from 16 residues. Trimming cost V 4 bases and J 3 bases; bases outside gene matches: 8. Germline values: CDR1 SGDLS, CDR2 YYNGEE. The CDR3 loop is CASSRSSGSRTDTQYF. The CDR3 nucleotides are TGTGCCAGCAGCCGGTCTAGCGGGAGTAGGACAGATACGCAGTATTTT. Full variable domain (missing parts from reference TRBV9 and TRBJ2-3): DSGVTQTPKHLITATGQRVTLRCSPRSGDLSVYWYQQSLDQGLQFLIQYYNGEERAKGNILERFSAQQFPDLHSELNLSSLELGDSALYFCASSRSSGSRTDTQYFGPGTRLTVL.

V usage is TRBV11-2 and J usage is TRBJ2-6; 7 nucleotides agree with TRBD2. CDR3 length: 15 amino acids. Germline V gene data show CDR1 as SGHAT and CDR2 as FQNNGV. After removal of 0 bases from V and 13 bases from J, the junction contained 9 bases not matched to a gene. The CDR3 protein is CASSLEAGRSWVLTF. CDR3 coding DNA: TGTGCCAGCAGCTTAGAAGCCGGGAGGTCTTGGGTCCTGACTTTC.